The 21 T cell receptor beta chains below all came from one sample that was sequenced in a study of CXCR3-negative and CXCR3-positive naive CD8 T cells. Their target antigens are unknown. General study results and limits: CXCR3-positive naive cells had more hydrophobic TRB CDR3s than CXCR3-negative naive cells.

In preparing the TRB cDNA libraries, 5' RACE with UMI labels was used. With the 5' RACE reads reprocessed, TCRdb shows one record per CDR3 protein and no DNA. Recorded here are tens of thousands of distinct CDR3 sequences; the top ten clones represent about 0.62%. Material: naive CXCR3+ CD8+ T cells from blood. Noted subset: CD45RO-CCR7+CD27+CD95- naive CD8+ T cells expressing CXCR3 (TNR3+). These receptors were collected from a human donor in good health. Some clones in this sample may be carry-over from other donors' samples.

The chain is built from TRBV29-1 and TRBJ2-5; TCRdb selects TRBD1, and the lack of DNA leaves this call unchecked. The CDR3 totals 13 residues. Germline V gives CDR1 SQVTM, CDR2 ANQGSEA. The CDR3 here is CSDLGSHLETQYF.

V and J are TRBV7-8 and TRBJ1-1. The CDR3 extends over 17 amino acids. Per germline, CDR1 SGHVS and CDR2 FQNEAQ. This chain's CDR3 is CASSSGGRQYENTEAFF. The full variable domain, completed using reference TRBV7-8 and TRBJ1-1, is GAGVSQSPRYKVAKRGQDVALRCDPISGHVSLFWYQQALGQGPEFLTYFQNEAQLDKSGLPSDRFFAERPEGSVSTLKIQRTQQEDSAVYLCASSSGGRQYENTEAFFGQGTRLTVV.

This rearrangement joins TRBV25-1 to TRBJ1-4; TCRdb proposes TRBD1, but this gene call is untestable without DNA. Germline V gene sequence: CDR1 MGHDK, CDR2 SYGVNS. The CDR3 is 16 amino acids. Here the CDR3 reads CASSDLGTGSLEKLFF. Full variable domain (missing parts from reference TRBV25-1 and TRBJ1-4): EADIYQTPRYLVIGTGKKITLECSQTMGHDKMYWYQQDPGMELHLIHYSYGVNSTEKGDLSSESTVSRIRTEHFPLTLESARPSHTSQYLCASSDLGTGSLEKLFFGSGTQLSVL.

The chain is built from TRBV23-1 and TRBJ2-1; TCRdb gives TRBD1 as the D gene, but with no DNA this cannot be confirmed. TRBV23-1 is designated an ORF whose function remains uncertain. This CDR3 spans 19 amino acids. The CDR3 reads CASSQSYDPGGGTYNEQFF.

The V and J genes are TRBV4-1 and TRBJ2-5; TCRdb indicates TRBD1, and absent DNA this call remains unverified. Germline V gene lookup returns CDR1 MGHRA and CDR2 YSYEKL. CDR3 length: 16 residues. CDR3: CASSQEGDSKMETQYF.

V gene TRBV5-5 combines with J gene TRBJ2-7. The germline V gene encodes CDR1 SGHKS and CDR2 YYEKEE (reference sequence). The CDR3 spans 12 residues. The CDR3 sequence: CASSSEPYEQYF.

The V call is TRBV2, the J call TRBJ2-5; TCRdb proposes TRBD2, but this gene call is untestable without DNA. This CDR3 has 15 residues. Per the germline V gene, CDR1 is SNHLY and CDR2 is FYNNEI. The CDR3 spells CASSPSGGPGETQYF.

The gene calls are TRBV6-4 and TRBJ1-2. Per the germline V gene, CDR1 is MRHNA and CDR2 is SNTAGT. The CDR3 sequence is 13 residues long. The chain's CDR3 is CASSDSVSSGYTF.

J is TRBJ2-7 and V is TRBV29-1; TCRdb's assignment of TRBD1 cannot be checked, as there is no DNA. The germline gives CDR1 SQVTM, CDR2 ANQGSEA. The CDR3 is 13 amino acids. This CDR3 reads CSARGRGPYEQYF.

The chain recombines TRBV12-3 or TRBV12-4 with TRBJ1-2. The CDR3 contains 13 residues. The CDR3 protein is CASSRRGPDGYTF.

CDR3 protein: CSVGKGGTGELFF. This sequence joins TRBV29-1 and TRBJ2-2; the TRBD1 assignment by TCRdb is unverifiable without DNA. CDR1 SQVTM and CDR2 ANQGSEA come from the germline V gene. The CDR3 consists of 13 residues.

The chain has TRBV28 and TRBJ1-3. The germline V gene encodes CDR1 MDHEN and CDR2 SYDVKM. This CDR3 comprises 17 residues. CDR3 sequence: CASSLDLGRSSGNTIYF.

The J gene is TRBJ2-3, the V gene TRBV4-3; TCRdb's assignment of TRBD2 cannot be checked, as there is no DNA. This CDR3 has 14 residues. Germline CDR1 reads LGHNA; CDR2 reads YSLEER. The CDR3 sequence is CASSGLLGADTQYF.

V is TRBV5-1 and J is TRBJ2-5; with no DNA, the TCRdb D assignment of TRBD1 cannot be verified. The CDR3 covers 14 residues. Germline assignment: CDR1 SGHRS and CDR2 YFSETQ. The CDR3 loop is CASSRGGFGETQYF.

This chain uses TRBV6-5 with TRBJ2-1. The germline V gene encodes CDR1 MNHEY and CDR2 SVGAGI. The CDR3 is made up of 14 amino acids. The CDR3 is CASSYKGPTIEQFF.

The chain's CDR3 is CASSAGLRSYEQYF. The chain recombines TRBV9 with TRBJ2-7. In germline, CDR1 is SGDLS, CDR2 YYNGEE. The CDR3 has 14 residues.

CDR3 sequence: CASSYISLNEQFF. The chain combines TRBV7-2 with TRBJ2-1. Germline CDR1 SGHTA, CDR2 FQGNSA. The CDR3 runs 13 residues. Filled out from reference TRBV7-2 and TRBJ2-1, the complete variable domain reads GAGVSQSPSNKVTEKGKDVELRCDPISGHTALYWYRQSLGQGLEFLIYFQGNSAPDKSGLPSDRFSAERTGGSVSTLTIQRTQQEDSAVYLCASSYISLNEQFFGPGTRLTVL.

The rearrangement uses TRBV10-3 and TRBJ2-1. This CDR3 region has 15 residues. Germline CDR1 ENHRY, CDR2 SYGVKD. The CDR3 spells CAISAAASSYNEQFF.

The chain recombines TRBV7-9 with TRBJ2-7; TCRdb reports TRBD1, a call that lacks DNA to check it against. CDR3 length: 16 amino acids. Germline CDR1 reads SEHNR; CDR2 reads FQNEAQ (reference sequence). The CDR3 is CASSPMAGTASYEQYF.

The chain has TRBV28 and TRBJ1-1; TCRdb's assignment of TRBD1 cannot be checked, as there is no DNA. Germline assignment: CDR1 MDHEN and CDR2 SYDVKM. The CDR3 consists of 15 residues. This CDR3 is CATTGAGSMNTEAFF.

The CDR3: CASSFPGFHSPLHF. The rearrangement joins TRBV28 to TRBJ1-6; TCRdb gives TRBD1 as the D gene, but with no DNA this cannot be confirmed. Germline values: CDR1 MDHEN, CDR2 SYDVKM. CDR3 size: 14 residues. Full variable domain (rest looked up from reference TRBV28 and TRBJ1-6): DVKVTQSSRYLVKRTGEKVFLECVQDMDHENMFWYRQDPGLGLRLIYFSYDVKMKEKGDIPEGYSVSREKKERFSLILESASTNQTSMYLCASSFPGFHSPLHFGNGTRLTVT.